This TCR beta chain was sequenced in a study of CD8+CD57+ T cells in acquired aplastic anemia. At the level of the study: Mean DNA quantity obtained from sorted CD4+ and CD8+ cells was 3 to 4 ug.

This CDR3 contains 11 residues. V dropped 9 bases and J dropped 9 bases, with 11 bases sitting between them. Germline V gene lookup returns CDR1 KGHDR and CDR2 SFDVKD. Genomic DNA served as template for TCR beta VDJ and CDR3 profiling. One entry per CDR3 protein results from TCRdb running MiXCR on the reads. The sample shows about 160,000 distinct CDR3 sequences, over 70% of them seen only once. Findings of the study overall: Some 31 shared CD8+ CDR3s appeared highly expressed within patients' immunodominant clones.

Those patients picked for sequencing had displayed CD8+CD57+ cell expansion on flow cytometry. Severe acquired aplastic anemia was diagnosed in all patients. Worth noting for this clonotype: The antigen remains unidentified.

The source is a human donor with aplastic anemia. The chain couples TRBV24-1 to TRBJ2-1; possibly TRBD1 or TRBD2 for D (5 bases each). Specimen: sorted CD4+, CD8+, or CD8+CD57+ T cells (not recorded which) from PBMCs. This CDR3 reads CATGETAEQFF. In DNA form, the CDR3 reads TGTGCCACCGGGGAGACAGCTGAGCAGTTCTTC.